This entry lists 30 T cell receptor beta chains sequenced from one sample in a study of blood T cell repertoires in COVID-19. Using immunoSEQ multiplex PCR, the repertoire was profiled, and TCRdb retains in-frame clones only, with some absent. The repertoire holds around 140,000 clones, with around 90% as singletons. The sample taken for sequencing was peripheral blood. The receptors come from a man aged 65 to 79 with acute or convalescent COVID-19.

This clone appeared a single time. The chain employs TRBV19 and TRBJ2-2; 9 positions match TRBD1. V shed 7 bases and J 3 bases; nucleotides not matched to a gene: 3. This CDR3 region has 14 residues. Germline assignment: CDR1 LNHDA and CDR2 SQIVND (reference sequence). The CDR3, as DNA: TGTGCCAGTATCGACAGGGGGGACACCGGGGAGCTGTTTTTT. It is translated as CASIDRGDTGELFF.

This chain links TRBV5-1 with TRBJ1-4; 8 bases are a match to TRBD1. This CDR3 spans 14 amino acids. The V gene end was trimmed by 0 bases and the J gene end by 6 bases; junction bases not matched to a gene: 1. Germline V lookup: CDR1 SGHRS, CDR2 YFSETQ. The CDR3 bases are TGCGCCAGCAGCTTGGGGACAGGGTATGAAAAACTGTTTTTT. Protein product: CASSLGTGYEKLFF.

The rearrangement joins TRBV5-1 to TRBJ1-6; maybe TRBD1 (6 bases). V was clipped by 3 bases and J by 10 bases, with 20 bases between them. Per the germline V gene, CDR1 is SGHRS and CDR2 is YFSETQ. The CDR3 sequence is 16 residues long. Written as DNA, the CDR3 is TGCGCCAGCAGCTCCCGGGACACTCTCGCGGCCTCACCCCTCCACTTT. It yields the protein CASSSRDTLAASPLHF.

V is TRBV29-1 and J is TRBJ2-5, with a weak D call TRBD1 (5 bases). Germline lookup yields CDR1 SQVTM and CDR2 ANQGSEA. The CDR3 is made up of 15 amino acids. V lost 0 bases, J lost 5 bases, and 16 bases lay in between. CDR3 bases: TGCAGCGTTGAAGATCCCGGCCAGGCAGGGGAGACCCAGTACTTC. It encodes CSVEDPGQAGETQYF. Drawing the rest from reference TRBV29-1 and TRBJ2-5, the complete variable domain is SAVISQKPSRDICQRGTSLTIQCQVDSQVTMMFWYRQQPGQSLTLIATANQGSEATYESGFVIDKFPISRPNLTFSTLTVSNMSPEDSSIYLCSVEDPGQAGETQYFGPGTRLLVL.

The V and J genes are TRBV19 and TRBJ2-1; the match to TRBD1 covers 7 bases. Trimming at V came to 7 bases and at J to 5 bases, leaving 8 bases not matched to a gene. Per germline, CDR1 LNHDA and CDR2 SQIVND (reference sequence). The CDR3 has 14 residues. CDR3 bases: TGTGCCAGTACGATGACAGGGACAAACAATGAGCAGTTCTTC. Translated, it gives CASTMTGTNNEQFF.

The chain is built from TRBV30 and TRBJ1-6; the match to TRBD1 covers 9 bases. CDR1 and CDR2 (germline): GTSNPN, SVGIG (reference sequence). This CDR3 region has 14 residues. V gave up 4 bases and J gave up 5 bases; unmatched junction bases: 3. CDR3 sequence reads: CAWTWDRDNSPLHF. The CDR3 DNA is TGTGCCTGGACTTGGGACAGGGATAATTCACCCCTCCACTTT.

CDR3 residues: CASSYTGGVNLFF. The CDR3 DNA reads TGTGCCAGCAGTTACACAGGGGGTGTTAATCTGTTTTTT. The chain joins TRBV6-5 to TRBJ2-2, with 8 bases matching TRBD1. Germline V CDR1 and CDR2: MNHEY, SVGAGI. V dropped 2 bases and J dropped 14; count of bases not matched to a gene: 7. The CDR3 loop spans 13 amino acids.

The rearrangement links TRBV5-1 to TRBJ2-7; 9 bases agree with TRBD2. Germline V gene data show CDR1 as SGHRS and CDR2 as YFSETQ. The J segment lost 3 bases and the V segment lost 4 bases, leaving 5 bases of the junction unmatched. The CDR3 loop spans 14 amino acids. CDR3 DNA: TGCGCCAGCAGCCCCGGGACTAGCAACTACGAGCAGTACTTC. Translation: CASSPGTSNYEQYF.

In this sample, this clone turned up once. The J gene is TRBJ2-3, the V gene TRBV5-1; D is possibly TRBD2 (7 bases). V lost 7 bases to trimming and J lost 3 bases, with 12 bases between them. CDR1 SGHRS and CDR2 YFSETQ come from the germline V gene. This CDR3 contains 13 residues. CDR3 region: CASGGGATDTQYF. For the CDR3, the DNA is TGCGCCAGCGGAGGGGGGGCAACAGATACGCAGTATTTT.

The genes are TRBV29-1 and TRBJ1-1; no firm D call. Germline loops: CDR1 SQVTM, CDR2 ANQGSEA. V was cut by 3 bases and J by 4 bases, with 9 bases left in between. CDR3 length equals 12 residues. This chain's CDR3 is CSVERGVTEAFF. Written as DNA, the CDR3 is TGCAGCGTTGAGCGGGGTGTCACTGAAGCTTTCTTT.

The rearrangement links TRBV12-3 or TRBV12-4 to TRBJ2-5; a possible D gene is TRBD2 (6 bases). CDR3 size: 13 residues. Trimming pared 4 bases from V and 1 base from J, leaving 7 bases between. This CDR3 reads CASSWTTQETQYF. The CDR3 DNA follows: TGTGCCAGCAGTTGGACTACCCAAGAGACCCAGTACTTC.

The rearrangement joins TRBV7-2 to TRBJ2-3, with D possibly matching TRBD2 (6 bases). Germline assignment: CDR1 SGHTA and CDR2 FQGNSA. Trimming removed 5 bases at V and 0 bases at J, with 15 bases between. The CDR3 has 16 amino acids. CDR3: CASSPSLASSTDTQYF. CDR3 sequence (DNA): TGTGCCAGCAGCCCCTCTCTAGCGTCTAGCACAGATACGCAGTATTTT.

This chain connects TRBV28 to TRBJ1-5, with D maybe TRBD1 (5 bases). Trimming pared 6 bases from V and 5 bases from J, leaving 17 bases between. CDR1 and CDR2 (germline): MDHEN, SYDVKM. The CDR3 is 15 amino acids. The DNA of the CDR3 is TGTGCCAGCAGCCTAACCGGGGGAGTCGATCAGCCCCAGCATTTT. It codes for CASSLTGGVDQPQHF.

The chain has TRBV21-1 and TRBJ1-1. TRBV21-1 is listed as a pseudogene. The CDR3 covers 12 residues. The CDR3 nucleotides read TGTGCCAGCCTACGGGGGACGTTTGAAGCTTTCTTT. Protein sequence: CASLRGTFEAFF.

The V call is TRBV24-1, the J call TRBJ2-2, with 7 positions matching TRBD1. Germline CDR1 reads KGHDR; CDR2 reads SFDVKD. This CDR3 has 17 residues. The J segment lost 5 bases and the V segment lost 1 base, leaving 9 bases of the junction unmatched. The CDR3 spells CATSDFSGTRGTGELFF. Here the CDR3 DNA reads TGTGCCACCAGTGATTTTTCGGGGACCAGGGGGACCGGGGAGCTGTTTTTT.

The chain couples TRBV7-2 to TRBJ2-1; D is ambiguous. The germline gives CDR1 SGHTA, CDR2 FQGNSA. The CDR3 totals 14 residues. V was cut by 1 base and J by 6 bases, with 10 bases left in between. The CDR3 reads CASSLGRRFNEQFF. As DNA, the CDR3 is TGTGCCAGCAGCTTAGGGCGGCGGTTCAATGAGCAGTTCTTC. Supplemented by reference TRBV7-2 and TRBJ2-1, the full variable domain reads GAGVSQSPSNKVTEKGKDVELRCDPISGHTALYWYRQSLGQGLEFLIYFQGNSAPDKSGLPSDRFSAERTGGSVSTLTIQRTQQEDSAVYLCASSLGRRFNEQFFGPGTRLTVL.

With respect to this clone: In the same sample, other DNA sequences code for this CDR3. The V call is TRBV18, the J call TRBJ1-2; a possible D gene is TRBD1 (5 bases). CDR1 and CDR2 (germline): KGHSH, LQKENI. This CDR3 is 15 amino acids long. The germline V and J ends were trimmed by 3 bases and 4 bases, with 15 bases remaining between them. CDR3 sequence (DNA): TGTGCCAGCTCACCTCCCGGGGGGGTAGGCTATGGCTACACCTTC. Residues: CASSPPGGVGYGYTF.

CDR3 DNA: TGCGCCAGCAGTGAGAGTGGGCCGCCGAACACTGAAGCTTTCTTT. This gives the protein CASSESGPPNTEAFF. The chain joins TRBV10-1 to TRBJ1-1; no clear D gene. The CDR3 extends over 15 amino acids. The V end lost 2 bases, the J end lost 1 base, and 11 bases lay between the germline ends. Germline CDR1 is WNHNN and CDR2 is SYGVQD (reference sequence).

The CDR3 protein is CASSEGGTSGANVLTF. CDR3 bases: TGCGCCAGCAGTGAAGGGGGAACCTCTGGGGCCAACGTCCTGACTTTC. The chain has TRBV10-1 and TRBJ2-6; a weak D match, TRBD1 (6 bases). The CDR3 sequence is 16 residues long. Germline V lookup: CDR1 WNHNN, CDR2 SYGVQD (reference sequence). Trimming cost V 3 bases and J 0 bases, with 9 bases left between them.

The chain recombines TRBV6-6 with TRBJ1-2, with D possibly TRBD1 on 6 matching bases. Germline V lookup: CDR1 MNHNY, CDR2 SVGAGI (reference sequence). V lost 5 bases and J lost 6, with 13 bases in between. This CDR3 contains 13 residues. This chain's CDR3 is CASSAYRADGYTF. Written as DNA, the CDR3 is TGTGCCAGCAGTGCCTACAGGGCAGATGGCTACACCTTC.

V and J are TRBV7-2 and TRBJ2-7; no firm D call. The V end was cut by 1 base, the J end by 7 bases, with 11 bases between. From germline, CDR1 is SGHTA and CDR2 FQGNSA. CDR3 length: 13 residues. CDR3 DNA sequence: TGTGCCAGCAGCTTAGATAACCGTCAGGAGCAGTACTTC. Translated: CASSLDNRQEQYF.

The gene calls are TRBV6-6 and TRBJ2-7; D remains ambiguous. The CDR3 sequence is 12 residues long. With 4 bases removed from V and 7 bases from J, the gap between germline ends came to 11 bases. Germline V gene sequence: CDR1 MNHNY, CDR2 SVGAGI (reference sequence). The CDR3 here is CASSSPGGEQYF. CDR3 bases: TGTGCCAGCAGTTCCCCGGGTGGGGAGCAGTACTTC.

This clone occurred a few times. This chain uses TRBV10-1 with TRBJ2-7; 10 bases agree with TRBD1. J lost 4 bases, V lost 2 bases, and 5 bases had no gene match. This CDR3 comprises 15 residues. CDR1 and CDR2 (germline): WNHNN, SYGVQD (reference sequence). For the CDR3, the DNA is TGCGCCAGCAGTGAGGGACAGGGGGTACGATACGAGCAGTACTTC. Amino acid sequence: CASSEGQGVRYEQYF.

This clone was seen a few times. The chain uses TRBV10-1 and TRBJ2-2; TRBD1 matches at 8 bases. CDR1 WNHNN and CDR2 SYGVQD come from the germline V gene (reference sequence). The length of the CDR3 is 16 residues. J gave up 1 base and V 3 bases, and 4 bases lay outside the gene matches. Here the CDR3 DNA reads TGCGCCAGCAGTGAATTTGGGACAGGGAACACCGGGGAGCTGTTTTTT. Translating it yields CASSEFGTGNTGELFF.

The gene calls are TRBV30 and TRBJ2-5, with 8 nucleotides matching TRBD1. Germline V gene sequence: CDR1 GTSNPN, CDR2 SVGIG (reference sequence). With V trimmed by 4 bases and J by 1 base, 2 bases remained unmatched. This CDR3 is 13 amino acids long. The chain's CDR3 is CAWNTGGQETQYF. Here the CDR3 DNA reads TGTGCCTGGAATACAGGGGGCCAAGAGACCCAGTACTTC.

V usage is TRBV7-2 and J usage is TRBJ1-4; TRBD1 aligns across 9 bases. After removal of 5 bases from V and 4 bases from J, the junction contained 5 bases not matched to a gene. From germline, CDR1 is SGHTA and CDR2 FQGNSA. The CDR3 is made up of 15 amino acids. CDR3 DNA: TGTGCCAGCAGCCTCCGACAGGGGGATAATGAAAAACTGTTTTTT. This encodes CASSLRQGDNEKLFF.

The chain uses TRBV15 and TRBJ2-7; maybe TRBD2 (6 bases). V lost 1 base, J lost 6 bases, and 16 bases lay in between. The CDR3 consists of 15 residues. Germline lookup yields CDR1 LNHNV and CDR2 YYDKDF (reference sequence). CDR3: CATSRGGLPISEQYF. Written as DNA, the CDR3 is TGTGCCACCAGCAGAGGGGGACTCCCAATAAGCGAGCAGTACTTC.

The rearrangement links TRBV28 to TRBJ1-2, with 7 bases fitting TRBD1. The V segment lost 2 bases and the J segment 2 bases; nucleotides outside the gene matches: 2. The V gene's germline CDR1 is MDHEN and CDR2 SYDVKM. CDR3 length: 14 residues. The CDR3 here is CASSLMGQNYGYTF. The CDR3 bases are TGTGCCAGCAGTTTAATGGGACAGAACTATGGCTACACCTTC.

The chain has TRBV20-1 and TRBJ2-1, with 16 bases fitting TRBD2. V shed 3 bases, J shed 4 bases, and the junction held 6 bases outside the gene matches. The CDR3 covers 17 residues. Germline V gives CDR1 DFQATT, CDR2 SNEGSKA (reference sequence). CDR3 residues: CSASRGLAGGSYNEQFF. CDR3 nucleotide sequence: TGCAGTGCTAGTAGGGGACTAGCGGGAGGGAGTTACAATGAGCAGTTCTTC.

CDR3 sequence: CATSDHRENTGELFF. The CDR3 nucleotides read TGTGCCACCAGTGATCACAGGGAAAACACCGGGGAGCTGTTTTTT. The chain is built from TRBV24-1 and TRBJ2-2, with D possibly TRBD1 on 6 matching bases. The V end was cut by 3 bases, the J end by 2 bases, with 9 bases between. In germline, CDR1 is KGHDR, CDR2 SFDVKD. This CDR3 spans 15 amino acids.